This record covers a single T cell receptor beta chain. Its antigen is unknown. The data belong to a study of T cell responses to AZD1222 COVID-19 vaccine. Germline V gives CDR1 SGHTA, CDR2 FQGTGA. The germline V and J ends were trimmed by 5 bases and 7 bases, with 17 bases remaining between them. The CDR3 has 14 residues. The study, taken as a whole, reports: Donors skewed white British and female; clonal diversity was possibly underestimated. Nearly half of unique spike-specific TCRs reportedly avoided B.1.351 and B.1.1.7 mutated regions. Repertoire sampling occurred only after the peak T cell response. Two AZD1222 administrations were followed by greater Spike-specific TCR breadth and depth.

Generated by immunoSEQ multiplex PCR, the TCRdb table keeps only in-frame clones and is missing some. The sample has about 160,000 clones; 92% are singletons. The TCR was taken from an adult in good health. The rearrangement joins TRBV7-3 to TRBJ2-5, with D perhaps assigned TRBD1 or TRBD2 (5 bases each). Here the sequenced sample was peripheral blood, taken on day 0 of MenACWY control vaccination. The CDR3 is CASSQGPSDRTQYF. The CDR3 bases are TGTGCCAGCAGCCAGGGACCAAGTGATCGGACCCAGTACTTC.